Below are 7 T cell receptor beta chains sequenced from a single sample in a study of radiotherapy plus CTLA-4 blockade in lung cancer. This table comes from immunoSEQ multiplex PCR, and its TCRdb copy is limited to in-frame clones, with some not included. The data show approximately 110,000 clones, roughly 80% seen once. Material: peripheral blood, obtained from a patient treated with radiotherapy plus ipilimumab. The receptors shown here come from a human donor with non-small cell lung cancer that progressed on radiotherapy plus ipilimumab. Some clones in this sample may be carry-over from other donors' samples.

This clone was recorded only once. This rearrangement joins TRBV18 to TRBJ1-1; 7 bases match TRBD1. Germline V gene lookup returns CDR1 KGHSH and CDR2 LQKENI. V shed 4 bases and J 3 bases; nucleotides not matched to a gene: 14. The CDR3 has 17 amino acids. The CDR3 loop is CASSRRRTGPGYTEAFF. The DNA for the CDR3 is TGTGCCAGCTCACGTCGAAGGACAGGCCCGGGGTACACTGAAGCTTTCTTT.

This clone appeared a single time. This chain uses TRBV25-1 with TRBJ2-2; 8 bases are a match to TRBD1. With V trimmed by 4 bases and J by 2 bases, 3 bases remained unmatched. The germline V gene has CDR1 MGHDK and CDR2 SYGVNS. The CDR3 is 15 residues long. CDR3 nucleotide sequence: TGTGCCAGCAGTGTCACAGGGGGAAACACCGGGGAGCTGTTTTTT. It specifies CASSVTGGNTGELFF.

The chain joins TRBV25-1 to TRBJ2-5, with 10 bases identical to TRBD2. This CDR3 spans 15 amino acids. The trim removed 3 bases at V and 5 bases at J, leaving 6 bases unmatched. Germline values: CDR1 MGHDK, CDR2 SYGVNS. DNA for the CDR3: TGTGCCAGCAGTGACACTAGCGGGGCAGGGGAGACCCAGTACTTC. Translated: CASSDTSGAGETQYF.

This chain joins TRBV2 and TRBJ1-6; D gene uncertain. V was shortened by 0 bases and J by 8 bases, with 11 bases between the two germline ends. The germline V gene encodes CDR1 SNHLY and CDR2 FYNNEI. The CDR3 consists of 15 residues. Here the CDR3 reads CASSEAGSNYSPLHF. The CDR3 region has the DNA TGTGCCAGCAGTGAAGCAGGGTCTAATTATTCACCCCTCCACTTT.

The V and J genes are TRBV5-8 and TRBJ2-2; TRBD2 aligns across 11 bases. After removal of 4 bases from V and 7 bases from J, the junction contained 6 bases not matched to a gene. This CDR3 has 15 amino acids. CDR1 is SGHTS and CDR2 is YDEGEE in the germline V gene. The CDR3 coding sequence is TGTGCCAGCAGCCTCACTAGCGGGGGCCACGGGGAGCTGTTTTTT. This gives the protein CASSLTSGGHGELFF. Full variable domain (rest looked up from reference TRBV5-8 and TRBJ2-2): EAGVTQSPTHLIKTRGQQATLRCSPISGHTSVYWYQQALGLGLQFLLWYDEGEERNRGNFPPRFSGRQFPNYSSELNVNALELEDSALYLCASSLTSGGHGELFFGEGSRLTVL.

The chain combines TRBV30 with TRBJ1-3, with 8 nucleotides matching TRBD1. The J segment lost 7 bases and the V segment lost 0 bases, leaving 14 bases of the junction unmatched. This CDR3 contains 17 residues. Germline CDR1 is GTSNPN and CDR2 is SVGIG (reference sequence). In DNA, the CDR3 is TGTGCCTGGAGTGTTACTCGGGACAGGATATCTCGTAACACCATATATTTT. Its protein is CAWSVTRDRISRNTIYF.

The rearrangement links TRBV7-2 to TRBJ2-7; D could derive from TRBD1 or TRBD2 (5 bases each). V gave up 3 bases and J gave up 5 bases, with 20 bases separating them. The CDR3 spans 16 residues. CDR1 SGHTA and CDR2 FQGNSA come from the germline V gene. CDR3 residues: CASSLAPGTAGHEQYF. CDR3 sequence (DNA): TGTGCCAGCAGCTTGGCCCCCGGGACGGCAGGCCACGAGCAGTACTTC.